A single sample is the source of the 10 T cell receptor beta chains below, sequenced in a study of regulatory T cells in long-lasting Graves disease. Time point: persistent/refractory GD, antithyroid drugs over 5 years with positive TRAb. Generation of the TCR library employed RNA extracted from PBMCs. Researchers made TCR beta libraries by using iRepertoire HTBI primers and running Arm-PCR on CDR3 regions. Each CDR3 protein gets one entry after TCRdb re-called the multiplex PCR reads with MiXCR. The data contain about 460,000 distinct CDR3 sequences, under 25% of them singletons. The specimen was peripheral blood mononuclear cells (PBMCs), collected when the disease was refractory, from a patient treated with antithyroid drugs. These receptors originate from a female donor with Graves disease.

Ten or more counts support this clonotype. The chain has TRBV20-1 and TRBJ1-5; perhaps TRBD1 as D (6 bases). The V gene lost 3 bases and the J gene lost 7 bases, with 19 bases spanning the gap. The CDR3 has 15 residues. CDR1 DFQATT and CDR2 SNEGSKA come from the germline V gene (reference sequence). CDR3 sequence reads: CSASHPGGGSQPQHF. In DNA form, the CDR3 reads TGCAGTGCTAGTCACCCCGGAGGGGGTTCGCAGCCCCAGCATTTT.

This clonotype showed up many times. The V call is TRBV6-5, the J call TRBJ1-2; D gene uncertain. V shed 4 bases and J shed 3 bases, with 15 bases lying between them. Germline CDR1 reads MNHEY; CDR2 reads SVGAGI. There are 15 residues in the CDR3. The CDR3 region has the DNA TGTGCCAGCAGTTCCCCACGGGGAGGGTACTATGGCTACACCTTC. Translation: CASSSPRGGYYGYTF.

In this sample, this clonotype turned up a few times. The chain carries TRBV6-1 and TRBJ1-1, with TRBD1 matching 9 bases. The CDR3 has 14 residues. Per the germline V gene, CDR1 is MNHNS and CDR2 is SASEGT. V shed 6 bases and J 4 bases; nucleotides not matched to a gene: 6. In DNA form, the CDR3 reads TGTGCCAGCAGGCGGGACAGGGCTCCCACTGAAGCTTTCTTT. This sequence encodes CASRRDRAPTEAFF.

This clonotype was seen a few times. V is TRBV20-1 and J is TRBJ2-7, with D tentatively TRBD2 (6 bases). The CDR3 loop spans 12 amino acids. Germline assignment: CDR1 DFQATT and CDR2 SNEGSKA (reference sequence). Trimming cost V 3 bases and J 7 bases, with 13 bases left between them. CDR3 nucleotide sequence: TGCAGTGCTAGGGGAGGACCCGGGGAGCAGTACTTC. This translates into CSARGGPGEQYF.

In this sample, this clonotype turned up a few times. The V and J genes are TRBV6-1 and TRBJ2-7, with 8 nucleotides matching TRBD1. The CDR3 is made up of 14 amino acids. In germline, CDR1 is MNHNS, CDR2 SASEGT. V dropped 5 bases and J dropped 3; count of bases not matched to a gene: 6. CDR3 in DNA: TGTGCCAGCAGTATTGGGACAGGCCTCTACGAGCAGTACTTC. The encoded protein is CASSIGTGLYEQYF.

The gene calls are TRBV2 and TRBJ2-3; 11 bases match TRBD2. This CDR3 is built from 16 residues. Germline V gives CDR1 SNHLY, CDR2 FYNNEI. V shed 4 bases and J 2 bases; nucleotides not matched to a gene: 5. DNA for the CDR3: TGTGCCAGCAGTGCGGGACTAGCGGATTTCACAGATACGCAGTATTTT. This codes for CASSAGLADFTDTQYF.

The CDR3 loop reads CASSNIGQGSGLFF. CDR3 nucleotides: TGTGCCAGTAGTAATATTGGACAGGGATCGGGACTGTTTTTT. The chain links TRBV19 to TRBJ1-4, with TRBD1 matching over 8 bases. With 4 bases clipped from V and 13 bases from J, the junction kept 11 bases outside the gene matches. CDR1 LNHDA and CDR2 SQIVND come from the germline V gene (reference sequence). This CDR3 spans 14 amino acids.

This clonotype was detected only a few times. The chain carries TRBV6-5 and TRBJ2-1, with 8 bases lining up with TRBD2. V lost 4 bases and J lost 5; bases outside the gene matches: 7. The germline V gene has CDR1 MNHEY and CDR2 SVGAGI. This CDR3 contains 15 residues. The chain's CDR3 is CASSLGTSSHNEQFF. The CDR3, as DNA: TGTGCCAGCAGTTTGGGGACTAGTTCCCACAATGAGCAGTTCTTC.

This clonotype was seen many times. As DNA, the CDR3 is TGCAGTGCTAAAAACACTGAAGCTTTCTTT. Its translation: CSAKNTEAFF. The chain carries TRBV20-1 and TRBJ1-1; D is unresolved. V lost 4 bases to trimming and J lost 2 bases, with 2 bases between them. This CDR3 contains 10 residues. Germline CDR1 and CDR2: DFQATT and SNEGSKA (reference sequence).

This clonotype has a handful of counts. J is TRBJ1-6 and V is TRBV9; the match to TRBD1 covers 8 bases. From germline, CDR1 is SGDLS and CDR2 YYNGEE. This CDR3 spans 15 amino acids. V dropped 0 bases and J dropped 13; count of bases not matched to a gene: 9. CDR3 region: CASSVEPGQGSPLHF. The CDR3, as DNA: TGTGCCAGCAGCGTAGAGCCCGGACAGGGCTCCCCCCTCCACTTT.